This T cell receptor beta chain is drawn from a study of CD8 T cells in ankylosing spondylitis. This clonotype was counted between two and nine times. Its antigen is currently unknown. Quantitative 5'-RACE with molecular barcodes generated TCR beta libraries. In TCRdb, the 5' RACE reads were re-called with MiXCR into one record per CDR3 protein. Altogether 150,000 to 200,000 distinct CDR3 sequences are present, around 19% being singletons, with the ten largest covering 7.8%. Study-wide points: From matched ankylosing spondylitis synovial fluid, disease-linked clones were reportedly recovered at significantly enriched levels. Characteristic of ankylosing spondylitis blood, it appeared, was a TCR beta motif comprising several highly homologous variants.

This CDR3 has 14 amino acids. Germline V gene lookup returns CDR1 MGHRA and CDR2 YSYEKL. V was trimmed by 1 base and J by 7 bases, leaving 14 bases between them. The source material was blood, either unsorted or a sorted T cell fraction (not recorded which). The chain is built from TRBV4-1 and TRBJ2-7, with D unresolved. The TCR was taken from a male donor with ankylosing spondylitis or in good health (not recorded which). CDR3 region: CASSQAPGLGEQYF. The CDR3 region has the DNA TGCGCCAGCAGCCAAGCGCCAGGTCTAGGGGAGCAGTACTTC.